In this sample, the clone carrying this T cell receptor beta chain turned up many times. As yet, its antigen is unknown. V was shortened by 0 bases and J by 4 bases, with 9 bases between the two germline ends. CDR1 is LGHNA, CDR2 YNFKEQ, per germline. This CDR3 comprises 14 residues. The data belong to a study of blood T cells in healthy people across ages. Study outcomes and limitations: Considered underestimates were the diversity estimates obtained from one million T cells.

The donors, healthy Caucasians from Russia, were aged about 6 to 90. Peripheral blood was drawn, around 9.5 milliliters per donor. Each sample had at least 6.5 million PBMCs isolated. Together with a sample-barcoded 5' primer, a J-beta primer mix was included in a second PCR lasting about 6 to 12 cycles. TCRdb ran MiXCR on the 5' RACE reads and lists one entry per CDR3 protein. Of 980,000 or so distinct CDR3 sequences in the sample, roughly 43% were seen once. This clonotype was obtained from a young man in good health. Sequenced input: blood. The J gene is TRBJ1-2, the V gene TRBV4-2; D remains unclear. CDR3 coding DNA: TGTGCCAGCAGCCAAGATTTGCCCACCTATGGCTACACCTTC. It translates to CASSQDLPTYGYTF.